One and the same sample provided the 21 T cell receptor beta chains below, sequenced in a study of blood T cells in healthy people across ages. Primed by a sample-barcoded 5' primer and a J-beta primer mix, a second PCR proceeded for 7 to 11 cycles. TCRdb redid the calling of the 5' RACE reads with MiXCR, one entry per CDR3 protein. Here the sample spans about 800,000 distinct CDR3 sequences, roughly 25% being singletons. These data also featured in a second study, about T cells of mothers and their children.

The sample was blood. The receptor source for this set is a boy between 5 and 17 years old in good health.

The CDR3 nucleotides read TGTGCCAGCAGCCCCCTGGACAGGCTGGGCTCCTACGAGCAGTACTTC. Residues: CASSPLDRLGSYEQYF. This chain connects TRBV3-1 to TRBJ2-7, with 7 bases that match TRBD1. CDR3 size: 16 residues. V dropped 4 bases and J dropped 0; count of bases not matched to a gene: 9. CDR1 and CDR2 (germline): LGHDT, YNNKEL (reference sequence).

This clonotype was recorded once. The chain combines TRBV5-1 with TRBJ2-1, with 11 bases that match TRBD2. This CDR3 has 15 residues. J was trimmed by 9 bases and V by 0 bases; bases with no gene match: 5. Germline CDR1 reads SGHRS; CDR2 reads YFSETQ. The chain's CDR3 is CASSLVAGGPGEQFF. The DNA of the CDR3 is TGCGCCAGCAGCTTGGTAGCGGGAGGGCCGGGTGAGCAGTTCTTC.

The chain has TRBV7-9 and TRBJ1-3; TRBD1 is a possible D gene (5 bases). The V gene's germline CDR1 is SEHNR and CDR2 FQNEAQ (reference sequence). The CDR3 totals 16 residues. Trimming took off 6 bases at V and 3 bases at J, with 18 bases between the two ends. The CDR3 DNA sequence: TGTGCCAGCAGTTTAAACCATCGGGGGTTTGGAAACACCATATATTTT. Amino acids: CASSLNHRGFGNTIYF. The full variable domain, with the rest looked up from reference TRBV7-9 and TRBJ1-3, is DTGVSQNPRHKITKRGQNVTFRCDPISEHNRLYWYRQTLGQGPEFLTYFQNEAQLEKSRLLSDRFSAERPKGSFSTLEIQRTEQGDSAMYLCASSLNHRGFGNTIYFGEGSWLTVV.

This clonotype was recorded a few times. This chain links TRBV28 with TRBJ2-1; a weak D match, TRBD2 (7 bases). The J call is in doubt because the DNA end fits TRBJ2-5 better. Germline V gene sequence: CDR1 MDHEN, CDR2 SYDVKM. The CDR3 runs to 20 residues. CDR3 region: CASSLGGRGWRGIPQETQYF. The CDR3 nucleotides read TGTGCCAGCAGTTTAGGGGGAAGGGGGTGGCGGGGGATCCCCCAAGAGACCCAGTACTTC.

The chain recombines TRBV3-1 with TRBJ2-5, with 11 bases identical to TRBD2. Near its end, the DNA agrees better with TRBJ2-7, so the J call may be wrong. The CDR3 runs 16 residues. Germline loops: CDR1 LGHDT, CDR2 YNNKEL (reference sequence). As DNA, the CDR3 is TGTGCCAGCAGCCATTCACTAGCGGGGGCCTCCCGCGAGCAGTACTTC. It codes for CASSHSLAGASREQYF.

This chain uses TRBV5-1 with TRBJ1-2, with TRBD1 matching over 10 bases. The CDR3 is 14 amino acids. Per germline, CDR1 SGHRS and CDR2 YFSETQ. The V gene end was trimmed by 4 bases and the J gene end by 13 bases; junction bases not matched to a gene: 13. This chain's CDR3 is CASSADRGTNLGTF. The CDR3 region has the DNA TGCGCCAGCAGCGCGGACAGGGGGACCAACCTGGGCACCTTC. Based on the CDR3 plus reference TRBV5-1 and TRBJ1-2, the full variable domain is KAGVTQTPRYLIKTRGQQVTLSCSPISGHRSVSWYQQTPGQGLQFLFEYFSETQRNKGNFPGRFSGRQFSNSRSEMNVSTLELGDSALYLCASSADRGTNLGTFGSGTRLTVV.

J is TRBJ1-2 and V is TRBV6-5; possibly TRBD1 for D (5 bases). Trimming cost V 5 bases and J 9 bases, with 13 bases left between them. CDR1 MNHEY and CDR2 SVGAGI come from the germline V gene. CDR3 size: 12 residues. The CDR3 nucleotides read TGTGCCAGCAGTGCGGGCTGGGACCGCTACACCTTC. Amino acid sequence: CASSAGWDRYTF.

This clonotype was detected only a few times. This rearrangement joins TRBV7-2 to TRBJ2-7; TRBD2 is a possible D gene (5 bases). The CDR3 covers 13 residues. In germline, CDR1 is SGHTA, CDR2 FQGNSA. V lost 5 bases and J 3 bases, leaving 11 bases between the germline ends. CDR3 protein: CASSTGINYEQYF. CDR3 bases: TGTGCCAGCAGCACCGGGATTAACTACGAGCAGTACTTC.

The chain joins TRBV7-9 to TRBJ2-1; 11 nucleotides align to TRBD2. The J call may be incorrect, as the DNA end agrees better with TRBJ2-7. CDR1 is SEHNR and CDR2 is FQNEAQ in the germline V gene (reference sequence). There are 15 residues in the CDR3. CDR3 region: CASSPRLAGGLEQYF. CDR3 nucleotide sequence: TGTGCCAGCAGCCCCCGGCTAGCGGGGGGCCTTGAGCAGTACTTC.

The V gene is TRBV20-1, the J gene TRBJ1-2; TRBD1 matches 7 bases. The CDR3 has 13 residues. Trimming at V came to 1 base and at J to 2 bases, leaving 1 base not matched to a gene. Germline V lookup: CDR1 DFQATT, CDR2 SNEGSKA (reference sequence). CDR3 sequence reads: CSARVDRNYGYTF. DNA of the CDR3: TGCAGTGCTAGAGTGGACAGGAACTATGGCTACACCTTC.

This chain links TRBV5-6 with TRBJ1-1, with D unresolved. Germline CDR1 reads SGHDT; CDR2 reads YYEEEE. Trimming took off 4 bases at V and 0 bases at J, with 13 bases between the two ends. The CDR3 sequence is 15 residues long. This chain's CDR3 is CASSIGGSMNTEAFF. Here the CDR3 DNA reads TGTGCCAGCAGCATTGGCGGGAGCATGAACACTGAAGCTTTCTTT.

This chain links TRBV6-5 with TRBJ1-5; D not certain. Germline V gene data show CDR1 as MNHEY and CDR2 as SVGAGI. Between the trimmed V and J ends, which lost 6 bases and 5 bases, there was a span of 11 bases. The CDR3 extends over 13 amino acids. DNA for the CDR3: TGTGCCAGCAGCCAAACACGGGATCAGCCCCAGCATTTT. This gives the protein CASSQTRDQPQHF.

The rearrangement links TRBV6-2 or TRBV6-3 to TRBJ1-5, with D possibly matching TRBD1 (5 bases). CDR3 length: 15 amino acids. Germline values: CDR1 MNHEY, CDR2 SVGEGT. Trimming shortened V by 5 bases and J by 9 bases, and 20 bases separated the two germline ends. CDR3 loop: CASSPIDRYRRPQHF. CDR3 DNA sequence: TGTGCCAGCAGTCCTATCGACAGATATAGGCGGCCCCAGCATTTT.

In this sample, this clonotype turned up a few times. The rearrangement uses TRBV20-1 and TRBJ2-4, with D perhaps assigned TRBD1 or TRBD2 (5 bases each). Germline V gene data show CDR1 as DFQATT and CDR2 as SNEGSKA (reference sequence). The CDR3 loop spans 12 amino acids. The V and J ends lost 6 bases and 8 bases respectively, with 14 bases between them. The CDR3 DNA is TGCAGTGCGAACGGGGACGTGGACATTCAGTACTTC. Its translation: CSANGDVDIQYF.

This clonotype was found a few times. The chain is built from TRBV28 and TRBJ2-5; TRBD1 agrees at 8 bases. The trim removed 6 bases at V and 5 bases at J, leaving 14 bases unmatched. This CDR3 comprises 16 residues. Germline V gives CDR1 MDHEN, CDR2 SYDVKM. CDR3 sequence reads: CASSPLTGTGFETQYF. DNA of the CDR3: TGTGCCAGCAGCCCCCTGACCGGGACAGGTTTTGAGACCCAGTACTTC.

A note on this clonotype: Germline is not matched at one junction end, which may reflect a read error. The CDR3 here is CASRSHGTGRVGELFF. DNA for the CDR3: TGTGCCAGCCGATCTCACGGGACAGGGAGGGTCGGGGAACTGTTTTTT. The chain couples TRBV7-2 to TRBJ2-2; 9 bases match TRBD1. Germline CDR1 and CDR2: SGHTA and FQGNSA. The CDR3 spans 16 residues.

This clonotype was counted between two and nine times. The gene calls are TRBV7-2 and TRBJ2-2, with D perhaps TRBD1 (6 bases). The CDR3 covers 15 residues. Trimming cost V 4 bases and J 7 bases, with 16 bases left between them. Germline loops: CDR1 SGHTA, CDR2 FQGNSA. CDR3 region: CTSSSAQYRVGELFF. The CDR3 region has the DNA TGTACCAGCAGCTCAGCCCAATACAGGGTCGGGGAGCTGTTTTTT.

The gene calls are TRBV9 and TRBJ2-4, with D hard to call. Germline-derived CDR1 and CDR2 are SGDLS and YYNGEE. The CDR3 totals 12 residues. V was shortened by 3 bases and J by 9 bases, with 10 bases between the two germline ends. The CDR3 DNA reads TGTGCCAGCAGCGGCCCCCCGAGCATTCAGTACTTC. It encodes CASSGPPSIQYF.

The gene calls are TRBV5-1 and TRBJ1-2; no definite D call. Germline assignment: CDR1 SGHRS and CDR2 YFSETQ. The V end lost 2 bases, the J end lost 8 bases, and 13 bases lay between the germline ends. The CDR3 loop spans 13 amino acids. The CDR3, as DNA: TGCGCCAGCAGCTTCTCGCTGGAAAACGGCTACACCTTC. Residues: CASSFSLENGYTF.

Only a few counts were recorded for this clonotype. V and J are TRBV2 and TRBJ2-2; possible D gene TRBD1, 6 bases. This CDR3 contains 12 residues. Trimming left V 9 bases short and J 4 bases short, with 9 bases between. Germline CDR1 is SNHLY and CDR2 is FYNNEI. The CDR3 sequence is CASRGSTGELFF. The CDR3 coding sequence is TGTGCCAGTAGGGGGTCCACCGGGGAGCTGTTTTTT.

The gene calls are TRBV14 and TRBJ2-7; D is undetermined. V was cut by 1 base and J by 2 bases, with 9 bases left in between. This CDR3 has 14 amino acids. The germline gives CDR1 SGHDN, CDR2 FVKESK. As DNA, the CDR3 is TGTGCCAGCAGCCAAGTAGGGTACCCCTACGAGCAGTACTTC. Its protein product is CASSQVGYPYEQYF. The full variable domain, completed using reference TRBV14 and TRBJ2-7, is EAGVTQFPSHSVIEKGQTVTLRCDPISGHDNLYWYRRVMGKEIKFLLHFVKESKQDESGMPNNRFLAERTGGTYSTLKVQPAELEDSGVYFCASSQVGYPYEQYFGPGTRLTVT.